This is a list of T cell receptor beta chains from one sample in a study of Graves' ophthalmopathy and Graves' hyperthyroidism. One entry per CDR3 protein results from TCRdb running MiXCR on the multiplex PCR reads. The table records around 1.1 million distinct CDR3 sequences, about 36% of them present only once. Sequenced: peripheral blood or thyroid tissue (not recorded which). Receptors originate from an adult man with Graves' hyperthyroidism. CDR3s include the opening cysteine and the closing phenylalanine or tryptophan. A D gene is named only where the DNA matches it firmly. Rows give clone size only sometimes, using once, few, many, or a class for an expanded clone.

D gene: .
clone size: .
J gene: TRBJ1-3
V gene: TRBV11-2
CDR3 DNA: TGTGCCAGCAGCTTACCTCAGGTGAAGGGCTCTGGAAACACCATATATTTT
CDR3 protein: CASSLPQVKGSGNTIYF

D gene: TRBD1
clone size: many
J gene: TRBJ2-5
V gene: TRBV2
CDR3 DNA: TGTGCCAGCAGTGGTGGGGGACAGGGAGAGACCCAGTACTTC
CDR3 protein: CASSGGGQGETQYF

D gene: .
clone size: .
J gene: TRBJ1-5
V gene: TRBV5-8
CDR3 DNA: TGTGCCAGCAGCTTTCCCGGGACGGGGCCCGTTGATCAGCCCCAGCATTTT
CDR3 protein: CASSFPGTGPVDQPQHF

D gene: .
clone size: few
J gene: TRBJ1-5
V gene: TRBV6-1
CDR3 DNA: TGTGCCAGCAGTCCCGTGGTGCCGGATAGCAATCAGCCCCAGCATTTT
CDR3 protein: CASSPVVPDSNQPQHF

D gene: .
clone size: .
J gene: TRBJ2-5
V gene: TRBV10-3
CDR3 DNA: TGTGCCATCAGGAGGGGTGAGACCCAGTACTTC
CDR3 protein: CAIRRGETQYF

D gene: TRBD2
clone size: many
J gene: TRBJ2-5
V gene: TRBV24-1
CDR3 DNA: TGTGCCACCAGTGAGGGACTAGCGGTACAAGAGACCCAGTACTTC
CDR3 protein: CATSEGLAVQETQYF

D gene: TRBD2
clone size: .
J gene: TRBJ2-5
V gene: TRBV5-5
CDR3 DNA: TGTGCCAGCAGCTCCCTAGCGGGAGGAGAAGAGACCCAGTACTTC
CDR3 protein: CASSSLAGGEETQYF

D gene: .
clone size: many
J gene: TRBJ2-7
V gene: TRBV9
CDR3 DNA: TGTGCCAGCAGCGTGGCGGGACCGGGCTACGAGCAGTACTTC
CDR3 protein: CASSVAGPGYEQYF

D gene: .
clone size: .
J gene: TRBJ2-5
V gene: TRBV2
CDR3 DNA: TGTACCAGCAGAGATTTCACGAAAGAGACCCAGTACTTC
CDR3 protein: CTSRDFTKETQYF

D gene: .
clone size: many
J gene: TRBJ2-7
V gene: TRBV15
CDR3 DNA: TGTGCCACCAGCAGAGATCTCCGCAGGGCCGGTGGGGAGCAGTACTTC
CDR3 protein: CATSRDLRRAGGEQYF

D gene: .
clone size: few
J gene: TRBJ2-7
V gene: TRBV4-3
CDR3 DNA: TGCGCCAGCAGCCAAGATGGTTCTGAGGAGTACGAGCAGTACTTC
CDR3 protein: CASSQDGSEEYEQYF

D gene: .
clone size: few
J gene: TRBJ2-7
V gene: TRBV6-5
CDR3 DNA: TGTGCCAGCGCGACCTTGCAGGGGACGTCCTACGAGCAGTACTTC
CDR3 protein: CASATLQGTSYEQYF

D gene: .
clone size: few
J gene: TRBJ2-7
V gene: TRBV5-1
CDR3 DNA: TGCGCCAGCAGCTTTAAAAATGAGCAGTACTTC
CDR3 protein: CASSFKNEQYF

D gene: .
clone size: many
J gene: TRBJ2-2
V gene: TRBV9
CDR3 DNA: TGTGCCAGCAGCCAGCGAAGGGTCAACGGGGAGCTGTTTTTT
CDR3 protein: CASSQRRVNGELFF

D gene: TRBD1
clone size: .
J gene: TRBJ1-1
V gene: TRBV7-8
CDR3 DNA: TGTGCCAGCAGCTTTAGGCCCCGGGACAGGGGTACTCGGGACACTGAAGCTTTCTTT
CDR3 protein: CASSFRPRDRGTRDTEAFF

D gene: TRBD2
clone size: .
J gene: TRBJ2-2
V gene: TRBV6-1
CDR3 DNA: TGTGCCAGCAGTTACTCGGGACTAGCGGGAAATTTACTCGGGGAGCTGTTTTTT
CDR3 protein: CASSYSGLAGNLLGELFF

D gene: .
clone size: many
J gene: TRBJ2-7
V gene: TRBV2
CDR3 DNA: TGTGCCAGCAGTGATAGTAGACAGACAACCTACGAGCAGTACTTC
CDR3 protein: CASSDSRQTTYEQYF

D gene: .
clone size: .
J gene: TRBJ1-2
V gene: TRBV24-1
CDR3 DNA: TGTGCCACCAGTGATTTGGACAGACATAAGGGAGGCTACACCTTC
CDR3 protein: CATSDLDRHKGGYTF

D gene: .
clone size: many
J gene: TRBJ1-1
V gene: TRBV7-9
CDR3 DNA: TGTGCCAGCAGCCGGACCCGGGAAAACGGAGCTTTCTTT
CDR3 protein: CASSRTRENGAFF

D gene: .
clone size: few
J gene: TRBJ1-5
V gene: TRBV4-1
CDR3 DNA: TGCGCCAGCAGCCAAGATGTGAGGGGTCTCCAGCCCCAGCATTTT
CDR3 protein: CASSQDVRGLQPQHF

D gene: TRBD1
clone size: .
J gene: TRBJ2-7
V gene: TRBV7-2
CDR3 DNA: TGTGCCAGCAGCACGCAGGGGGCGGCCTACGAGCAGTACTTC
CDR3 protein: CASSTQGAAYEQYF

D gene: TRBD1
clone size: .
J gene: TRBJ1-1
V gene: TRBV7-9
CDR3 DNA: TGTGCCAACACAGGGGGTAACACTGAAGCTTTCTTT
CDR3 protein: CANTGGNTEAFF

D gene: TRBD2
clone size: .
J gene: TRBJ2-7
V gene: TRBV30
CDR3 DNA: TGTGCCTGGAGTGTGATAGCGGGGGGCCAGCCGATCTTC
CDR3 protein: CAWSVIAGGQPIF

D gene: .
clone size: once
J gene: TRBJ2-5
V gene: TRBV7-6
CDR3 DNA: TGTGCCAGCAGCTTATCCCTAGGGCAAGAGACCCAGTACTTC
CDR3 protein: CASSLSLGQETQYF

D gene: .
clone size: many
J gene: TRBJ2-7
V gene: TRBV10-1
CDR3 DNA: TGCGCCACAGAGGACGGCTACGAGCAGTACTTC
CDR3 protein: CATEDGYEQYF